A selection of T cell receptor beta chains follows, all from one sample in a study of beta chain features in type 1 diabetes. The table came from immunoSEQ multiplex PCR; TCRdb's copy has only in-frame clones and leaves some out. Altogether about 330,000 clones are present, approximately 9.9% being singletons, with the ten largest covering about 0.015%. The sequencing sample was made of naive CD4+ T cells from blood. The source of these receptors is a woman in her 30s in good health. The CDR3 runs from the conserved cysteine through the conserved F or W. D genes are given only for firm matches. The size of a clone is reported for some rows only, either as once, few or many, or as a class for expanded clones.

>NA|12|TRBV6-6|TRBJ2-3|NA
TGTGCCAGCAGTTACCAGGGTGGGACGCAGTATTTT
CASSYQGGTQYF
>NA|16|TRBV7-9|TRBJ1-4|TRBD1
TGTGCCAGCAGCCTCTCGGGACAGGTCTATAATGAAAAACTGTTTTTT
CASSLSGQVYNEKLFF
>NA|14|TRBV18|TRBJ1-5|TRBD1
TGTGCCAGCTCCCCCGACAGGGACGGGCAGCCCCAGCATTTT
CASSPDRDGQPQHF
>few|16|TRBV4-2|TRBJ1-1|NA
TGTGCCAGCAGCCAAGATGGGGCAGGCTATGACACTGAAGCTTTCTTT
CASSQDGAGYDTEAFF
>few|14|TRBV7-3|TRBJ2-3|NA
TGTGCCAGCAGCTCCCAAACGGGCACAGATACGCAGTATTTT
CASSSQTGTDTQYF
>NA|18|TRBV18|TRBJ2-1|TRBD2
TGTGCCAGCTCACCTTCGGTCTTGAGACTAGCGGGTAGGAATGAGCAGTTCTTC
CASSPSVLRLAGRNEQFF
>few|13|TRBV2|TRBJ2-5|NA
TGTGCCAGCAGTGGCAGGTACCAAGAGACCCAGTACTTC
CASSGRYQETQYF
>few|16|TRBV7-6|TRBJ2-7|TRBD2
TGTGCCAGCAGCCTTTTATCTAGCGGCATCTCCTACGAGCAGTACTTC
CASSLLSSGISYEQYF
>NA|14|TRBV28|TRBJ1-1|TRBD1
TGTGCGCACGGGCAGGGGGCGCAAGGGTCAGAAGCTTTCTTT
CAHGQGAQGSEAFF
>NA|15|TRBV7-9|TRBJ2-1|TRBD2
TGTGCCAGCAGCTTCGGACTAGCGGGGGTGGGCGAGCAGTTCTTC
CASSFGLAGVGEQFF
>few|17|TRBV28|TRBJ1-5|TRBD1
TGTGCCAGCAGTAATAGACCTCAGGGGGCGAGCAATCAGCCCCAGCATTTT
CASSNRPQGASNQPQHF
>NA|15|TRBV25-1|TRBJ2-3|NA
TGTGCCAGCAGTGAACCTAGGGGGTACACAGATACGCAGTATTTT
CASSEPRGYTDTQYF
>few|14|TRBV4-3|TRBJ2-7|NA
TGCGCCAGCAGCCAAGTGGCCAGGGTTTCCGAGCAGTACTTC
CASSQVARVSEQYF
>NA|15|TRBV28|TRBJ1-5|NA
TGTGCCAGCACATTGGGATCGGAGGGCAATCAGCCCCAGCATTTT
CASTLGSEGNQPQHF
>NA|16|TRBV5-1|TRBJ2-7|TRBD1
TGCGCCAGCAGCACCCAGACAGGGGTCACCTCCTACGAGCAGTACTTC
CASSTQTGVTSYEQYF
>once|19|TRBV1|TRBJ2-4|NA
TGCACCAGCAGCCAACCTTCATCCGACCCTTACGGGTACAAAAACATTCAGTACTTC
CTSSQPSSDPYGYKNIQYF
>NA|15|TRBV5-1|TRBJ1-1|TRBD1
TGCGCCAGCAGCTTGGCCTTGGGACAGGGGGATGAAGCTTTCTTT
CASSLALGQGDEAFF
>NA|14|TRBV7-9|TRBJ2-1|NA
TGTGCCAGCAGCCATGATCGGGTGTACAATGAGCAGTTCTTC
CASSHDRVYNEQFF
>NA|14|TRBV7-9|TRBJ2-5|NA
TGTGCCAGCAGCTTAGTTCGTGGAGGAGAGACCCAGTACTTC
CASSLVRGGETQYF
>NA|17|TRBV27|TRBJ1-5|TRBD1
TGTGCCAGCAGGCCCGGACAGGGCCTCTCAAAGGAGCAGCCCCAGCATTTT
CASRPGQGLSKEQPQHF
>many|12|TRBV29-1|TRBJ2-1|NA
TGCAGCGTTGAACCGGGAGTGGGGGAGCAGTTCTTC
CSVEPGVGEQFF
>NA|18|TRBV9|TRBJ2-1|TRBD1
TGTGCCAGCAGCCCGCGTGTTGGATCCGGGACAGCTTACAATGAGCAGTTCTTC
CASSPRVGSGTAYNEQFF
>NA|13|TRBV5-1|TRBJ2-7|NA
TGCGCCAGCAGCTTGGTAGTCGGCTACGAGCAGTACTTC
CASSLVVGYEQYF
>NA|18|TRBV4-3|TRBJ2-3|TRBD2
TGCGCCAGCAGCCAAGATCCCGCGACTAGCGGGTTACCAGATACGCAGTATTTT
CASSQDPATSGLPDTQYF
>few|16|TRBV19|TRBJ2-1|NA
TGTGCCAGTAGTTCCCTTCAGGGGGCGGGGGACAATGAGCAGTTCTTC
CASSSLQGAGDNEQFF
>few|13|TRBV28|TRBJ1-5|NA
TGTGCCAGCAACAGGGACAGCAATCAGCCCCAGCATTTT
CASNRDSNQPQHF
>NA|12|TRBV7-9|TRBJ1-2|TRBD1
TGTGCCAGCAGCACAGGGGACTATGGCTACACCTTC
CASSTGDYGYTF
>NA|13|TRBV9|TRBJ2-5|NA
TGTGCCAGCAGCGCGGGACTGCAAGAGACCCAGTACTTC
CASSAGLQETQYF
>NA|18|TRBV7-8|TRBJ1-5|TRBD1
TGTGCCAGCAGCTTCCCCCCAGGGACAGGCTATAGCAATCAGCCCCAGCATTTT
CASSFPPGTGYSNQPQHF